This T cell receptor (delta chain) came from a study of Vδ1+ human thymocytes. Regarding the study as a whole: Highly polyclonal TRG and TRD repertoires with Gaussian CDR3 length distributions appeared in thymus. Approximately 20% of thymic delta-chain sequences were Vdelta2, with few Vdelta3, unlike blood Vdelta1+ controls. Unexpected Vdelta2 sequences could cause misinterpretation of bulk repertoire data.

The template was reverse-transcribed extracted RNA. Multiplex PCR used pooled V-gene forward primers and a constant-region reverse primer to amplify CDR3s. TCRdb made new clone calls on the multiplex PCR reads using CATT. The sample contains around 76,000 delta-chain clones, more than 30% of which appear only once. The junction had 26 bases not matched to a gene; V was cut back by 3 bases and J by 1 base. This CDR3 spans 22 amino acids. Germline assignment: CDR1 TSWWSYY and CDR2 QGS. Alphabeta T cells were depleted, then CD3+ Vdelta1+ Vdelta2- thymocytes were FACS-sorted. This clone turned up a few times. Its antigen is unidentified.

This rearrangement joins TRDV1 to TRDJ1, with 7 positions matching TRDD3. The sequence came from a boy younger than two who had congenital heart surgery. The source material was Vdelta1+ gamma-delta thymocytes from the thymus. Noted subset: FACS-sorted CD3+ TCRalphabeta- TCRVdelta1+ TCRVdelta2- thymocytes. The CDR3 DNA follows: TGTGCTCTTGGGGATCGCCACGAGGGTTCCGAGTTGCTGGGGGCCTCCACCGATAAACTCATCTTT. Encoded protein: CALGDRHEGSELLGASTDKLIF.